Below are 22 T cell receptor beta chains sequenced from a single sample in a study of OX40 agonist ivuxolimab in advanced cancers. Repertoires were generated with immunoSEQ multiplex PCR, while TCRdb's copy carries only in-frame clones and drops some. The sample lists around 44,000 clones, around nine tenths occurring once. The material was CD4+ or CD8+ T cells sorted from blood, obtained in a trial of the OX40 agonist ivuxolimab. The source of these receptors is an adult with an advanced solid tumor such as melanoma, head and neck, liver or kidney cancer.

The gene calls are TRBV19 and TRBJ1-5, with a weak D call TRBD1 (6 bases). The CDR3 sequence is 13 residues long. The V gene's germline CDR1 is LNHDA and CDR2 SQIVND (reference sequence). The V end lost 10 bases, the J end lost 1 base, and 11 bases lay between the germline ends. The CDR3 loop is CATLGQSNQPQHF. In nucleotides, the CDR3 is TGTGCCACGTTAGGACAGAGCAATCAGCCCCAGCATTTT.

V and J are TRBV25-1 and TRBJ1-2; 8 nucleotides match TRBD1. The germline gives CDR1 MGHDK, CDR2 SYGVNS. The CDR3 covers 14 residues. The trim removed 7 bases at V and 3 bases at J, leaving 7 bases unmatched. CDR3 in DNA: TGTGCCAGCATTGCGGACAGGGAGGACTATGGCTACACCTTC. Translated, it gives CASIADREDYGYTF.

This sequence joins TRBV28 and TRBJ1-4; possibly TRBD1 for D (5 bases). Trimming cost V 5 bases and J 3 bases, with 13 bases left between them. The CDR3 extends over 15 amino acids. CDR1 and CDR2 from the germline V gene are MDHEN and SYDVKM. CDR3 DNA sequence: TGTGCCAGCAGTCCCATGGGGCTGGCTAATGAAAAACTGTTTTTT. Amino acids: CASSPMGLANEKLFF.

The gene calls are TRBV21-1 and TRBJ2-4; TRBD2, the table's D call, was not compared with the DNA. TRBV21-1 is noted as a pseudogene. CDR3 length equals 16 residues. CDR3: CASTSGGSSAKNIQYF. The CDR3 bases are TGTGCCAGCACATCGGGGGGATCGTCCGCCAAAAACATTCAGTACTTC.

This chain uses TRBV13 with TRBJ2-7; D might be TRBD2 (5 bases). The CDR3 totals 17 residues. Trimming removed 0 bases from V and 4 bases from J, with 19 bases in between. Germline V lookup: CDR1 PRHDT, CDR2 FYEKMQ (reference sequence). CDR3 region: CASSLGGNVGTGYEQYF. The CDR3 DNA reads TGTGCCAGCAGCTTAGGAGGTAACGTGGGTACGGGGTACGAGCAGTACTTC.

V gene TRBV2 combines with J gene TRBJ2-4, with D perhaps TRBD2 (5 bases). Germline V gene sequence: CDR1 SNHLY, CDR2 FYNNEI. With 4 bases removed from V and 7 bases from J, the gap between germline ends came to 17 bases. The CDR3 runs 15 residues. The CDR3 coding sequence is TGTGCCAGCAGTGCCCCAGGTGGAGGTTGGAACATTCAGTACTTC. This sequence encodes CASSAPGGGWNIQYF.

The rearrangement uses TRBV5-6 and TRBJ1-5, with D uncertain. CDR3 length equals 16 residues. The germline gives CDR1 SGHDT, CDR2 YYEEEE. V gave up 6 bases and J gave up 1 base, with 17 bases separating them. CDR3 bases: TGTGCCAGCACCCTCGGCGCCCGAGGGAGCAATCAGCCCCAGCATTTT. Protein product: CASTLGARGSNQPQHF. The variable domain in full, with the rest retrieved from reference TRBV5-6 and TRBJ1-5, is DAGVTQSPTHLIKTRGQQVTLRCSPKSGHDTVSWYQQALGQGPQFIFQYYEEEERQRGNFPDRFSGHQFPNYSSELNVNALLLGDSALYLCASTLGARGSNQPQHFGDGTRLSIL.

The chain employs TRBV25-1 and TRBJ2-1; D uncertain. The CDR3 contains 13 residues. Germline assignment: CDR1 MGHDK and CDR2 SYGVNS. The V and J ends lost 3 bases and 10 bases respectively, with 13 bases between them. In DNA, the CDR3 is TGTGCCAGCAGTGACGGGCCAGCCGTCGAGCAGTTCTTC. The encoded protein is CASSDGPAVEQFF.

A remark on this clone: The germline gene is not matched at one end of the junction; a read error may be the cause. The V call is TRBV5-8, the J call TRBJ1-3, with D unclear. CDR1 SGHTS and CDR2 YDEGEE come from the germline V gene. The CDR3 totals 10 residues. DNA for the CDR3: TGTGCCAGCAGTCCCCGGCCCGTGCAATGG. Its translation is CASSPRPVQW.

This clone showed up just once. The V gene is TRBV2, the J gene TRBJ1-5, with D hard to call. The CDR3 is made up of 15 amino acids. With 5 bases removed from V and 0 bases from J, the gap between germline ends came to 11 bases. Germline CDR1 and CDR2: SNHLY and FYNNEI. In DNA form, the CDR3 reads TGTGCCAGCAGTAAACCCGGGCCTAGCAATCAGCCCCAGCATTTT. Translation: CASSKPGPSNQPQHF.

This chain links TRBV7-6 with TRBJ2-7; perhaps TRBD1 as D (6 bases). V was trimmed by 6 bases and J by 7 bases, leaving 19 bases between them. CDR1 and CDR2 (germline): SGHVS, FNYEAQ. CDR3 length: 14 residues. The chain's CDR3 is CASRGKDSAIEQYF. The CDR3 nucleotides are TGTGCCAGCAGAGGCAAGGACAGTGCAATAGAGCAGTACTTC.

The chain couples TRBV5-5 to TRBJ1-5; D unclear. V was trimmed by 0 bases and J by 4 bases, leaving 11 bases between them. Germline V gene lookup returns CDR1 SGHKS and CDR2 YYEKEE (reference sequence). The CDR3 loop spans 15 amino acids. DNA for the CDR3: TGTGCCAGCAGCTTGGCTGCCATTTGGAATCAGCCCCAGCATTTT. It is translated as CASSLAAIWNQPQHF.

This chain uses TRBV28 with TRBJ2-3; tentative D call: TRBD1 (7 bases). V was clipped by 4 bases and J by 3 bases, with 11 bases between them. The CDR3 spans 14 residues. Per germline, CDR1 MDHEN and CDR2 SYDVKM. Here the CDR3 DNA reads TGTGCCAGCAGTTGGACAGGAGGGACAGATACGCAGTATTTT. It translates to CASSWTGGTDTQYF.

The V call is TRBV19, the J call TRBJ2-7; D is ambiguous. The CDR3 contains 14 residues. From germline, CDR1 is LNHDA and CDR2 SQIVND (reference sequence). V lost 3 bases and J 0 bases, leaving 9 bases between the germline ends. The CDR3 DNA is TGTGCCAGTAGTATCCCCAGGTTCTCCTACGAGCAGTACTTC. Translating gives CASSIPRFSYEQYF.

The V call is TRBV9, the J call TRBJ2-1; TRBD2 is a possible D gene (7 bases). CDR1 and CDR2 from the germline V gene are SGDLS and YYNGEE. Trimming took 1 base from V and 4 from J, leaving 15 bases between them. This CDR3 contains 16 residues. The DNA of the CDR3 is TGTGCCAGCAGCGTAAAGGTGGGAGGGGGATACAATGAGCAGTTCTTC. Residues: CASSVKVGGGYNEQFF.

The V and J genes are TRBV7-6 and TRBJ1-1, with 8 bases aligning to TRBD1. With 1 base clipped from V and 5 bases from J, the junction kept 3 bases outside the gene matches. Germline loops: CDR1 SGHVS, CDR2 FNYEAQ. CDR3 size: 14 residues. As DNA, the CDR3 is TGTGCCAGCAGCTTAGGCAGGGGGCGGACTGAAGCTTTCTTT. Translated, it gives CASSLGRGRTEAFF.

This clone has a handful of counts. The chain is built from TRBV5-6 and TRBJ2-5; D ambiguous. Germline CDR1 reads SGHDT; CDR2 reads YYEEEE. Trimming removed 0 bases from V and 4 bases from J, with 4 bases in between. The CDR3 is 12 amino acids. The CDR3 sequence is CASSLDGETQYF. The CDR3 nucleotides are TGTGCCAGCAGCTTGGACGGAGAGACCCAGTACTTC.

CDR3 coding DNA: TGTGCCAGCAGCCAAGGGGAACAGCCCCAGCATTTT. It yields the protein CASSQGEQPQHF. This chain links TRBV4-2 with TRBJ1-5; no definite D call. V lost 1 base, J lost 7 bases, and 5 bases lay in between. The CDR3 has 12 residues. Germline CDR1 LGHNA, CDR2 YNFKEQ.

This clone was detected many times. The chain has TRBV21-1 and TRBJ1-2. TRBV21-1 is a known pseudogene. The CDR3 extends over 13 amino acids. Here the CDR3 DNA reads TGTGCCAGCAGCAAAGAATTTGAGGATGGCTACACCTTC. The encoded protein is CASSKEFEDGYTF.

The V call is TRBV5-6, the J call TRBJ2-5; the D gene is possibly TRBD2 (7 bases). V was pared by 0 bases and J by 1 base, with 19 bases between. CDR3 length: 18 residues. Per the germline V gene, CDR1 is SGHDT and CDR2 is YYEEEE. CDR3 protein: CASSLVVGGPLGQETQYF. DNA for the CDR3: TGTGCCAGCAGCTTGGTCGTGGGGGGGCCCTTGGGCCAAGAGACCCAGTACTTC. Full variable domain (rest looked up from reference TRBV5-6 and TRBJ2-5): DAGVTQSPTHLIKTRGQQVTLRCSPKSGHDTVSWYQQALGQGPQFIFQYYEEEERQRGNFPDRFSGHQFPNYSSELNVNALLLGDSALYLCASSLVVGGPLGQETQYFGPGTRLLVL.

The chain uses TRBV7-6 and TRBJ1-4; D is possibly TRBD1 (5 bases). Looked up from germline, CDR1 is SGHVS and CDR2 is FNYEAQ. The V end lost 5 bases, the J end lost 12 bases, and 16 bases lay between the germline ends. The CDR3 is 13 amino acids. Written as DNA, the CDR3 is TGTGCCAGCAGCGCCAGCGTGGGGGGGGAACTGTTTTTT. As protein: CASSASVGGELFF.

The chain carries TRBV7-6 and TRBJ2-5; D is uncertain. V lost 5 bases to trimming and J lost 5 bases, with 12 bases between them. The CDR3 contains 13 residues. The germline CDR1 and CDR2 sequences are SGHVS and FNYEAQ. The CDR3 DNA is TGTGCCAGCAGCCTAGGGATTCGGGAGACCCAGTACTTC. Protein product: CASSLGIRETQYF.